This T cell receptor (beta chain) was captured by sequencing in a study of cytomegalovirus exposure and HLA in healthy donors. General observations from the study: A list of roughly 160 TCR beta chains associated with cytomegalovirus was given.

Germline lookup yields CDR1 SGHTA and CDR2 FQGNSA. The CDR3 consists of 14 residues. V lost 5 bases and J lost 8; bases outside the gene matches: 7. Turning to this clone: Antigen: not known.

Researchers ran the PCR with 60 Vbeta and 13 Jbeta primers. Clones were read by immunoSEQ multiplex PCR, and TCRdb kept only the in-frame ones, dropping some. Of 150,000 to 200,000 clones listed, about 80% are singletons. Sample: PBMCs. The source of this sequence is a woman aged 55-70 years in good health and CMV-seropositive. V gene TRBV7-2 combines with J gene TRBJ2-2; 8 positions match TRBD1. CDR3 DNA: TGTGCCAGCAGCGGACAGGGTGTCACTGGGGAGCTGTTTTTT. Translation: CASSGQGVTGELFF.